A selection of T cell receptor beta chains follows, all from one sample in a study of blood T cell repertoires in COVID-19. Clones were read by immunoSEQ multiplex PCR, and TCRdb kept only the in-frame ones, dropping some. Here the sample spans just over 75,000 clones, 87% being singletons. The sample taken for sequencing was peripheral blood. The source is a woman aged 80 or older with active or convalescent COVID-19. Both conserved end residues are part of each CDR3. The order of the fields is V gene, clone size, J gene, D gene, CDR3 protein, CDR3 DNA. A D gene is named only where the DNA matches it firmly. Clone size is given for some rows only: seen once, a few or many times, or a class if the clone is expanded.

TRBV3-1/TRBV3-2	NA	TRBJ2-7	TRBD2	CASSQDHGTRFYEQYF	TGTGCCAGCAGCCAAGATCATGGGACTAGATTCTACGAGCAGTACTTC
TRBV5-1	NA	TRBJ1-6	TRBD1	CASSLSTGGNNSPLHF	TGCGCCAGCAGCTTGTCCACAGGGGGGAATAATTCACCCCTCCACTTT
TRBV2	NA	TRBJ2-5	TRBD1	CASSDRTGQGTQYF	TGTGCCAGCAGTGATCGGACAGGCCAGGGGACCCAGTACTTC
TRBV28	NA	TRBJ2-1	NA	CASSLSPITGARYNEQFF	TGTGCCAGCAGTTTATCCCCTATTACGGGAGCGCGCTACAATGAGCAGTTCTTC
TRBV28	NA	TRBJ2-5	NA	CASSLGARSQETQYF	TGTGCCAGCAGCTTAGGGGCTCGGAGCCAAGAGACCCAGTACTTC
TRBV6-5	NA	TRBJ1-2	TRBD1	CATEFRDRYGYTF	TGTGCCACGGAATTCCGGGACAGATATGGCTACACCTTC
TRBV3-1/TRBV3-2	NA	TRBJ2-7	NA	CASSQAFGEQYF	TGTGCCAGCAGCCAAGCGTTCGGGGAGCAGTACTTC
TRBV6-1	NA	TRBJ2-5	NA	CASSAPLGGDMETQYF	TGTGCCAGCAGTGCCCCTCTAGGGGGAGACATGGAGACCCAGTACTTC
TRBV4-2	NA	TRBJ2-2	NA	CASSQEIGLTGELFF	TGTGCCAGCAGCCAAGAAATTGGCCTCACCGGGGAGCTGTTTTTT
TRBV27	NA	TRBJ2-3	NA	CASSPGGRTDTQYF	TGTGCCAGCAGCCCCGGGGGGCGCACAGATACGCAGTATTTT
TRBV6-1	once	TRBJ2-1	NA	CASSEEQGLSEQFF	TGTGCCAGCAGTGAAGAACAGGGCCTAAGCGAGCAGTTCTTC
TRBV5-6	NA	TRBJ2-3	TRBD2	CASSYRTSGEVDTQYF	TGTGCCAGCAGCTATAGGACTAGCGGGGAGGTGGATACGCAGTATTTT
TRBV2	once	TRBJ2-7	NA	CASSPGFGYEQYF	TGTGCCAGCAGTCCCGGGTTCGGCTACGAGCAGTACTTC
TRBV6-5	once	TRBJ1-1	NA	CASRVTGNTEAFF	TGTGCCAGCAGAGTTACAGGGAACACTGAAGCTTTCTTT
TRBV20-1	NA	TRBJ2-2	TRBD2	CSASFSGGAGELFF	TGCAGTGCTAGTTTTAGCGGGGGGGCCGGGGAGCTGTTTTTT